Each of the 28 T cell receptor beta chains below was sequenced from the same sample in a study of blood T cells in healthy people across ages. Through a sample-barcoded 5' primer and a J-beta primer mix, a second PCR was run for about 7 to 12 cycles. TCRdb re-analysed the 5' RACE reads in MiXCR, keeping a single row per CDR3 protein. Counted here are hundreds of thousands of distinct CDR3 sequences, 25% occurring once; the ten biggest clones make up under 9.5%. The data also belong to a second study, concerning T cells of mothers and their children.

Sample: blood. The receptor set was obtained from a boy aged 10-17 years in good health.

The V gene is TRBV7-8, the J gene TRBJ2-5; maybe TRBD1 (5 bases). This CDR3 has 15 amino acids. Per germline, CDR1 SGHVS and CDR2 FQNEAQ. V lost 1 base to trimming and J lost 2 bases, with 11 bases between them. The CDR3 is CASSLGHRPQETQYF. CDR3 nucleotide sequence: TGTGCCAGCAGCTTAGGGCACAGGCCACAAGAGACCCAGTACTTC.

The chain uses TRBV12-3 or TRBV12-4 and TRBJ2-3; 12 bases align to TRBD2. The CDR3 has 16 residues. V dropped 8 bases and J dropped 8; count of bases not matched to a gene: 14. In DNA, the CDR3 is TGTGCCAGCCATACTCTAGCGGGAGGGCCAGCAGGTACGCAGTATTTT. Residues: CASHTLAGGPAGTQYF.

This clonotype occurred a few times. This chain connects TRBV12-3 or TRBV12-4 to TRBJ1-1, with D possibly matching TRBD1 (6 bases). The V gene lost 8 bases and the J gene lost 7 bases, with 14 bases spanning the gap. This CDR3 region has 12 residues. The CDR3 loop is CASRDTRLEAFF. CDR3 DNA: TGTGCCAGCCGGGACACACGGCTTGAAGCTTTCTTT.

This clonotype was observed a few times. The CDR3 here is CASSSSGLGEQYF. For the CDR3, the DNA is TGTGCCAGCAGCTCCTCAGGGTTAGGAGAGCAGTACTTC. This sequence joins TRBV7-9 and TRBJ2-5, with D maybe TRBD1 (5 bases). The V gene lost 4 bases and the J gene lost 11 bases, with 17 bases spanning the gap. The CDR3 has 13 amino acids. CDR1 SEHNR and CDR2 FQNEAQ come from the germline V gene (reference sequence). Together with reference TRBV7-9 and TRBJ2-5, the CDR3 gives the full variable domain: DTGVSQNPRHKITKRGQNVTFRCDPISEHNRLYWYRQTLGQGPEFLTYFQNEAQLEKSRLLSDRFSAERPKGSFSTLEIQRTEQGDSAMYLCASSSSGLGEQYFGPGTRLLVL.

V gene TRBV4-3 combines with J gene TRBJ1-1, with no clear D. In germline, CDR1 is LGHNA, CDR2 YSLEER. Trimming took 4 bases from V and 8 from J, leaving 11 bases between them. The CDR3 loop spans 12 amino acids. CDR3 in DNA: TGCGCCAGCAGCCTGGATGGTGGGGAAGCTTTCTTT. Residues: CASSLDGGEAFF.

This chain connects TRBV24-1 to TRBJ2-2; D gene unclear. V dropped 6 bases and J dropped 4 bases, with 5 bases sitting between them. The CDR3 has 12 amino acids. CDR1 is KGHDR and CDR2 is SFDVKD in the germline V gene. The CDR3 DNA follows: TGTGCCACCAGTTATTCCACCGGGGAGCTGTTTTTT. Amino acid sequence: CATSYSTGELFF.

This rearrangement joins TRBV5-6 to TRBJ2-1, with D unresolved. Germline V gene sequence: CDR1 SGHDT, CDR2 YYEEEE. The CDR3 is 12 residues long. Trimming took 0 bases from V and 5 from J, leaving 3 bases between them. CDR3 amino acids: CASSLDHNEQFF. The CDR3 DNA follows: TGTGCCAGCAGCTTGGATCACAATGAGCAGTTCTTC.

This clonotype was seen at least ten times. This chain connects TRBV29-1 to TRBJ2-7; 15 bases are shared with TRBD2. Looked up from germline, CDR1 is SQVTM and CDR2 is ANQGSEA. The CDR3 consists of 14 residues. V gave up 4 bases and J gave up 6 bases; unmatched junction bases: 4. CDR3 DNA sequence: TGCAGCGTTGTAGGACTAGCGGGAGGGTCCGAGCAGTACTTC. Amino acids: CSVVGLAGGSEQYF.

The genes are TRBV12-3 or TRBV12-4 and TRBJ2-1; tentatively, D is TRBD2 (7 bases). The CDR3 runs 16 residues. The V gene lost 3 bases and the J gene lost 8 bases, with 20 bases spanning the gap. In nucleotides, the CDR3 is TGTGCCAGCAGTTTTTTCGGGGGGCGGCGTAGTGATGAGCAGTTCTTC. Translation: CASSFFGGRRSDEQFF.

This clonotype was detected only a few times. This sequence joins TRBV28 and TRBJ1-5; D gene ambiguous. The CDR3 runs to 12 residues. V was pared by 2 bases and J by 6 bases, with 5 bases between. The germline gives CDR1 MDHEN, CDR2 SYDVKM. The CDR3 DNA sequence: TGTGCCAGCAGTTTAGAGCGTCAGCCCCAGCATTTT. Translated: CASSLERQPQHF. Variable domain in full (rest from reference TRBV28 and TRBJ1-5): DVKVTQSSRYLVKRTGEKVFLECVQDMDHENMFWYRQDPGLGLRLIYFSYDVKMKEKGDIPEGYSVSREKKERFSLILESASTNQTSMYLCASSLERQPQHFGDGTRLSIL.

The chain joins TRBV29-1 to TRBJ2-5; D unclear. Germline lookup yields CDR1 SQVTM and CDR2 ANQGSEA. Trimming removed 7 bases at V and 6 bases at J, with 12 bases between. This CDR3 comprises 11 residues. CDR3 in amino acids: CSDQIGQTQYF. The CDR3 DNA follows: TGCAGCGACCAAATCGGCCAGACCCAGTACTTC. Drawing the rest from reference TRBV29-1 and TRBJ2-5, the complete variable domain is SAVISQKPSRDICQRGTSLTIQCQVDSQVTMMFWYRQQPGQSLTLIATANQGSEATYESGFVIDKFPISRPNLTFSTLTVSNMSPEDSSIYLCSDQIGQTQYFGPGTRLLVL.

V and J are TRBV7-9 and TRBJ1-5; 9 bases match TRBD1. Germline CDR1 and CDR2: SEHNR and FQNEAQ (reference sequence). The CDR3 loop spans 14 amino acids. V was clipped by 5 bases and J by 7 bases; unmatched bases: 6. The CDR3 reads CASSLQGAKQPQHF. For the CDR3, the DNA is TGTGCCAGCAGCCTACAGGGGGCAAAGCAGCCCCAGCATTTT.

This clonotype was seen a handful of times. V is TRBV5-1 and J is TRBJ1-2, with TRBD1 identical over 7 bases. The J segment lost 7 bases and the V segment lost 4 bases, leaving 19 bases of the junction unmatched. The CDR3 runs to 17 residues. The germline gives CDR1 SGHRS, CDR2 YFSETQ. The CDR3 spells CASSQPGQMPKGVGYTF. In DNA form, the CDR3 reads TGCGCCAGCAGCCAGCCGGGACAGATGCCCAAAGGAGTTGGCTACACCTTC.

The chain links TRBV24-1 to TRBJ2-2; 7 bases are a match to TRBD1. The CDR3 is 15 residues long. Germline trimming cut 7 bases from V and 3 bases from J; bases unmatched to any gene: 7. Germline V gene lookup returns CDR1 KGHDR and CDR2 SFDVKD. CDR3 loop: CATRDREYDTGELFF. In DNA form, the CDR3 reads TGTGCCACCAGAGACAGGGAATACGACACCGGGGAGCTGTTTTTT.

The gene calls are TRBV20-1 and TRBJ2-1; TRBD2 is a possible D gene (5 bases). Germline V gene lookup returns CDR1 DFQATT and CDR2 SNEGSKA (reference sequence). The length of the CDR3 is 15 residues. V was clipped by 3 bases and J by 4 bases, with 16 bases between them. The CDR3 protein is CSARGAVGFYNEQFF. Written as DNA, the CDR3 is TGCAGTGCTAGGGGAGCGGTAGGATTTTACAATGAGCAGTTCTTC.

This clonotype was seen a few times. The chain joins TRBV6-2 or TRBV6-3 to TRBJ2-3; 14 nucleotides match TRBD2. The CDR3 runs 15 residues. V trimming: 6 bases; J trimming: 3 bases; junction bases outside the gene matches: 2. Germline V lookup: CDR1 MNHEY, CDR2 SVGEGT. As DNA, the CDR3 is TGTGCCAGCAGCGGGACTAGCGGGAGAACAGATACGCAGTATTTT. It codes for CASSGTSGRTDTQYF.

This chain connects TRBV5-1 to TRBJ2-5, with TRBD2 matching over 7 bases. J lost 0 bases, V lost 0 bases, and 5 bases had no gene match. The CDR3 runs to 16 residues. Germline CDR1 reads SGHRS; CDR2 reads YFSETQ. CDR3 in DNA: TGCGCCAGCAGCTTGGAAAGGACTAGAAACCAAGAGACCCAGTACTTC. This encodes CASSLERTRNQETQYF.

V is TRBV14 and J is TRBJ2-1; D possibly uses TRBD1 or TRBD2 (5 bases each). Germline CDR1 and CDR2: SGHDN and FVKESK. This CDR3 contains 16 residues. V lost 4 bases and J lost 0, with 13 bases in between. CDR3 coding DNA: TGTGCCAGCAGCCGGGACCCAATAAGCTCCTACAATGAGCAGTTCTTC. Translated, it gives CASSRDPISSYNEQFF.

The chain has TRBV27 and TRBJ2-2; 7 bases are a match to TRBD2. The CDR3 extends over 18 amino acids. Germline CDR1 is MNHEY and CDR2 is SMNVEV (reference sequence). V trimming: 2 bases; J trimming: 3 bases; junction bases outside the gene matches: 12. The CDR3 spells CASSLRVWGLADTGELFF. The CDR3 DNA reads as TGTGCCAGCAGTTTAAGGGTATGGGGTCTAGCGGACACCGGGGAGCTGTTTTTT.

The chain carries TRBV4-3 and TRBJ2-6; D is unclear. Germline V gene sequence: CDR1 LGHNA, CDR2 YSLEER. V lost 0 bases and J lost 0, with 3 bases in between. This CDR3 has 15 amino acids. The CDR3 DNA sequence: TGCGCCAGCAGCCAAGAGAACTCTGGGGCCAACGTCCTGACTTTC. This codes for CASSQENSGANVLTF.

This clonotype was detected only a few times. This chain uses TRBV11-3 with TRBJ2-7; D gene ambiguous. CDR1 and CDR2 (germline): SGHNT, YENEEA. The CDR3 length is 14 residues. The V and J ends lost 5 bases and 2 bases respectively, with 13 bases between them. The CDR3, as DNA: TGTGCCAGCAGCCGGTCCTTTGGCGCCTACGAGCAGTACTTC. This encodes CASSRSFGAYEQYF.

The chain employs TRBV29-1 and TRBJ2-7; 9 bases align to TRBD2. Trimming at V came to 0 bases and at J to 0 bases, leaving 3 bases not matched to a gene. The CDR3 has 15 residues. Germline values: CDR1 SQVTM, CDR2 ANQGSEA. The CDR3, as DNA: TGCAGCGTTGAAGATTGGCGGGAGGGCTCCTACGAGCAGTACTTC. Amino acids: CSVEDWREGSYEQYF.

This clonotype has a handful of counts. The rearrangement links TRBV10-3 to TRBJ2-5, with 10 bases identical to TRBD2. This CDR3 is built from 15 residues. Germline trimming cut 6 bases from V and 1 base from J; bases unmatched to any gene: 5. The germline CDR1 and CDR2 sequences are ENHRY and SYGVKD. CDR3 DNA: TGTGCCATCAGCGAAGCGGGAGGGGGCCAAGAGACCCAGTACTTC. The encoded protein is CAISEAGGGQETQYF.

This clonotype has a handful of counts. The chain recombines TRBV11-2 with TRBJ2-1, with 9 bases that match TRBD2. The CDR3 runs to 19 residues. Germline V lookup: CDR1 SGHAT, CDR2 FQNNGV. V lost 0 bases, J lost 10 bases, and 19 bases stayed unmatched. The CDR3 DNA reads TGTGCCAGCAGCTTAGAATTAGCGGGAGTTGGTACCCCTGGCAACGAGCAGTTCTTC. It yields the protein CASSLELAGVGTPGNEQFF.

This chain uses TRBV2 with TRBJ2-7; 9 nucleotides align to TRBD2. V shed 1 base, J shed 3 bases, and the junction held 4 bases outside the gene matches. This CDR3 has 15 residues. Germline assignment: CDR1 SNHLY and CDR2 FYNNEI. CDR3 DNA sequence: TGTGCCAGCAGTGAAGGCCCAGCGGGAGGCTACGAGCAGTACTTC. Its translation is CASSEGPAGGYEQYF. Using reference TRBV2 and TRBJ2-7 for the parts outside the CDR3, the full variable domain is EPEVTQTPSHQVTQMGQEVILRCVPISNHLYFYWYRQILGQKVEFLVSFYNNEISEKSEIFDDQFSVERPDGSNFTLKIRSTKLEDSAMYFCASSEGPAGGYEQYFGPGTRLTVT.

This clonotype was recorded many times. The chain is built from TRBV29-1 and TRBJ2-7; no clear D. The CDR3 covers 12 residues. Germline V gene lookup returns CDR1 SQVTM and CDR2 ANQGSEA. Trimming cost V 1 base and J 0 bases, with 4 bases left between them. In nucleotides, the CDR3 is TGCAGCGTTGAAGGCCTCTCCTACGAGCAGTACTTC. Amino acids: CSVEGLSYEQYF.

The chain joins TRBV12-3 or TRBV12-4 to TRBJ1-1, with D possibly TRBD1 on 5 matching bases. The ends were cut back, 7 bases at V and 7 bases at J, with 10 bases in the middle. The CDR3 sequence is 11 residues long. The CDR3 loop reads CASTLGGEAFF. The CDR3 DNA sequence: TGTGCCAGCACCCTCGGGGGTGAAGCTTTCTTT.

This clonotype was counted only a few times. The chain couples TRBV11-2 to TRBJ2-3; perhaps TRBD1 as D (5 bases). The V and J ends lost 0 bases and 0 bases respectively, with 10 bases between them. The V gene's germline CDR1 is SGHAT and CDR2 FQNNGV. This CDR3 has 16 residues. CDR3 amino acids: CASSLEWTPSTDTQYF. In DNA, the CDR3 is TGTGCCAGCAGCTTAGAGTGGACACCTAGCACAGATACGCAGTATTTT.